This T cell receptor beta chain comes out of a study of blood T cell repertoires in COVID-19. On the study more broadly: The samples span acute and convalescent COVID-19 from the United States, Italy and Spain. T cells, B-cell-depleted T cells, or PBMCs provided the cDNA or gDNA that served as material.

Original data processing: The assay estimated nucleated cells by amplifying reference gene primers. TCRdb keeps only in-frame clones here, not all; method: immunoSEQ multiplex PCR. V, J and clone size are taken as reported in that table, and D and trimming were inferred from the DNA itself. The table lists 200,000 or so clones, roughly 85% of them singletons. Losses at the gene ends were 5 bases for V and 5 bases for J; bases not matched to a gene: 8. From germline, CDR1 is MNHEY and CDR2 SMNVEV (reference sequence). The CDR3 covers 16 residues. The sequence was collected from a woman aged 25 to 39 with acute or convalescent COVID-19. Sequences were obtained from peripheral blood. The genes are TRBV27 and TRBJ2-3; 12 bases line up with TRBD1. The CDR3 spells CASSTPGTGGLDTQYF. CDR3 DNA: TGTGCCAGCAGTACCCCCGGGACAGGGGGCTTAGATACGCAGTATTTT.